The TCR beta chain described here comes from a study of regulatory T cells in long-lasting Graves disease. This CDR3 is 16 amino acids long. Germline V gene sequence: CDR1 SGHAT, CDR2 FQNNGV. V dropped 2 bases and J dropped 4 bases, with 15 bases sitting between them. Building the TCR beta libraries relied on iRepertoire HTBI primers, and CDR3 regions underwent Arm-PCR. TCRdb processed the multiplex PCR reads anew with MiXCR; each CDR3 protein has one entry. Among around 400,000 distinct CDR3 sequences listed, 23% were seen once. Time point denoted: persistent/refractory GD, antithyroid drugs over 5 years with positive TRAb. With RNA extracted from PBMCs as input, the TCR library was made.

This sample comprised peripheral blood mononuclear cells (PBMCs), obtained when the disease was refractory, from a patient treated with antithyroid drugs. This chain uses TRBV11-2 with TRBJ2-1, with D possibly matching TRBD2 (7 bases). The source is a female donor with Graves disease. The CDR3 sequence is CASSLPTGGSYNEQFF. The CDR3 bases are TGTGCCAGCAGCTTACCCACGGGGGGCTCGTACAATGAGCAGTTCTTC.